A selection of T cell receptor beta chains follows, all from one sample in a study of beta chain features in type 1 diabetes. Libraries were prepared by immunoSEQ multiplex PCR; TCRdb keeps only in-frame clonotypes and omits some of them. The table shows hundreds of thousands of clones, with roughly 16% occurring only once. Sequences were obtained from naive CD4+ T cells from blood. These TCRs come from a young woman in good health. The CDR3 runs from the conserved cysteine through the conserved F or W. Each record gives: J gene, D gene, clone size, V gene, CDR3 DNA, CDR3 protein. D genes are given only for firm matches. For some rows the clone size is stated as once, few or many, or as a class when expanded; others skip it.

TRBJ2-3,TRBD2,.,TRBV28,TGTGCCAGCAGTTTTCCTTTAAGCGGGAGGCCCACAGATACGCAGTATTTT,CASSFPLSGRPTDTQYF
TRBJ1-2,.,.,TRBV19,TGTGCCAGTAGTTCTGCTAACAGGGACCCCTATGGCTACACCTTC,CASSSANRDPYGYTF
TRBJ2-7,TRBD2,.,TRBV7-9,TGTGCCAGCAGCTCCCGGGGAAGCGGGAGAAACAACGAGCAGTACTTC,CASSSRGSGRNNEQYF
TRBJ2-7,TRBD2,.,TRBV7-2,TGTGCCAGCAGCTCCAATCTGGGGGGGTACTCCTACGAGCAGTACTTC,CASSSNLGGYSYEQYF
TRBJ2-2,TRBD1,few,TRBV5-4,TGTGCCAGCAGCCTGACAGGGGGCAACGGGGAGCTGTTTTTT,CASSLTGGNGELFF
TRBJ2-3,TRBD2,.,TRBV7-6,TGTGCCAGCAGCAACAAGCGGACTAGCGGGAGGGCGGATACGCAGTATTTT,CASSNKRTSGRADTQYF
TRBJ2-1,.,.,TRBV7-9,TGTGCCAGCAGCTTAGGTGGTAGTGACCCTGCGTTCTTC,CASSLGGSDPAFF
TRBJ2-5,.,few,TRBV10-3,TGTGCCATCAGTGAGTCGATCGGGGGCGAGACCCAGTACTTC,CAISESIGGETQYF
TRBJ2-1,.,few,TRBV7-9,TGTGCCAGCAGCTTAGTACCCCTATTCGGGAGTTCTGTCTTAGGTGAGCAGTTCTTC,CASSLVPLFGSSVLGEQFF
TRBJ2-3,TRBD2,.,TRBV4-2,TGTGCCAGCAGCGAAGGGAGCCATAGCGGGAGGTTTCGTCCAGATACGCAGTATTTT,CASSEGSHSGRFRPDTQYF
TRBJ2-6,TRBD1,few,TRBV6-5,TGTGCCAGCAGGACAGGGGGCTCTGGGGCCAACGTCCTGACTTTC,CASRTGGSGANVLTF
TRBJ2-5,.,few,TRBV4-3,TGCGCCAGCAGCCAAGGTGCGGGTGGGGGAGAGACCCAGTACTTC,CASSQGAGGGETQYF
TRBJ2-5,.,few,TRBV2,TGTGCCAGCAGTGAAACGGAGACCCAGTACTTC,CASSETETQYF
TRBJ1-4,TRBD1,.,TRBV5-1,TGCGCCAGCAGCGACCGGGACAGGGAGGAAAAACTGTTTTTT,CASSDRDREEKLFF
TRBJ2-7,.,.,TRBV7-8,TGTGCCAGCAGCTTGAGCTCCTACGAGCAGTACTTC,CASSLSSYEQYF
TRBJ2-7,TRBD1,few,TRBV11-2,TGTGCCAGCAGCTTAGCCCTATTACAGGGGCAGCAGTACTTC,CASSLALLQGQQYF
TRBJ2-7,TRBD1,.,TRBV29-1,TGCAGCGTCGGCCGGGACAGGGGGCCGTACGAGCAGTACTTC,CSVGRDRGPYEQYF
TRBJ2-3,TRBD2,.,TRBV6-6,TGTGCCAGCAGCCCCGGACTAGCGGGCCTCACAGATACGCAGTATTTT,CASSPGLAGLTDTQYF
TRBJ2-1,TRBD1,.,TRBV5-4,TGTGCCAGCAGAACCGGGACAGGGACTTACAATGAGCAGTTCTTC,CASRTGTGTYNEQFF
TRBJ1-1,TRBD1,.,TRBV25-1,TGTGCCAGCAGTGTCGAGGCGCAGGGGGCGGGGGTCACTGAAGCTTTCTTT,CASSVEAQGAGVTEAFF
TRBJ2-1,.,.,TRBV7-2,TGTGCCAGCAGCTTCCTCCGGGTTCTCAACAATGAGCAGTTCTTC,CASSFLRVLNNEQFF
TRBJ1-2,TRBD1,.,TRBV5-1,TGCGCCAGCAGCGCCAGGACAGGGAAGGACTATGGCTACACCTTC,CASSARTGKDYGYTF
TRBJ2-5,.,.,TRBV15,TGTGCCACCAGCAGAGATCGAGCCTACCAAGAGACCCAGTACTTC,CATSRDRAYQETQYF
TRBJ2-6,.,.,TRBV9,TGTGCCAGCAGCCCCGGGATCCAGGGGCCCGGCTCTGGGGCCAACGTCCTGACTTTC,CASSPGIQGPGSGANVLTF
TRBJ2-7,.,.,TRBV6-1,TGTGCCAGCATAATAGACGGACCGTACGAGCAGTACTTC,CASIIDGPYEQYF
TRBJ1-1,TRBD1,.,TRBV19,TGTGCCAGTACCTTAAAAGGACAGGGAATCGGTGAAGCTTTCTTT,CASTLKGQGIGEAFF
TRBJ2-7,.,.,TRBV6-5,TGTGCCAGCCTGACGTACGAGCAGTACTTC,CASLTYEQYF
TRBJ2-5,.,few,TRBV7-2,TGTGCCAGCAGCTTACAGACATGGCAAGAGACCCAGTACTTC,CASSLQTWQETQYF
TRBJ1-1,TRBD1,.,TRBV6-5,TGTGCGGTTGACAGGGGCACTGAAGCTTTCTTT,CAVDRGTEAFF
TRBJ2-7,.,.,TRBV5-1,TGCGCCAGCAGCTTGTTGAGGGACTACGAGCAGTACTTC,CASSLLRDYEQYF
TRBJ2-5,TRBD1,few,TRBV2,TGTGCCAGCAGTGAACTGACAGGGCACGAGACCCAGTACTTC,CASSELTGHETQYF
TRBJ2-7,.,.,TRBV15,TGTGCCACCAGCAAAACCGCCGGGACTTTTCAGCCGCAGTACTTC,CATSKTAGTFQPQYF
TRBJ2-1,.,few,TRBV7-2,TGTGCCAGCAGCCTCAACAACTACCAAGCATACAATGAGCAGTTCTTC,CASSLNNYQAYNEQFF
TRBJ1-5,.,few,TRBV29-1,TGCAGCGTTGAAGATAGACGAGGGACTAAAAGCAATCAGCCCCAGCATTTT,CSVEDRRGTKSNQPQHF
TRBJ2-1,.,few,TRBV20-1,TGCAGTGCTAGTTGGGGTGAGCAGTTCTTC,CSASWGEQFF
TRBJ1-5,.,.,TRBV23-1,TGCGCCAGCTACCCCCATCAGCCCCAGCATTTT,CASYPHQPQHF
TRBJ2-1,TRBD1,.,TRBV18,TGTGCCAGCTCATGGACCGGGACAGGGATTGGTGAGCAGTTCTTC,CASSWTGTGIGEQFF
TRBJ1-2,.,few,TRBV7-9,TGTGCCAGCAGCCCTGACAGTAGCTATGGCTACACCTTC,CASSPDSSYGYTF
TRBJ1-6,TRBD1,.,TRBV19,TGTGCCAGCTGGACAGGGGGCTCACCCCTCCACTTT,CASWTGGSPLHF
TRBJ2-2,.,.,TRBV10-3,TGTGCCATCAGTGAAAGCGGGTCGAACACCGGGGAGCTGTTTTTT,CAISESGSNTGELFF
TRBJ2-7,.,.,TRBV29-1,TGCAGCGTTGAAGGGTTCGACGAGCAGTACTTC,CSVEGFDEQYF
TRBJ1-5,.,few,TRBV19,TGTGCCAGTGGCGAGGGCCGCAGCAATCAGCCCCAGCATTTT,CASGEGRSNQPQHF
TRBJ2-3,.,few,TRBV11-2,TGTGCCAGCAGCTTAGCTACTACGCAGTATTTT,CASSLATTQYF
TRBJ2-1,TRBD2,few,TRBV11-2,TGTGCCACCATTAGCGGGGATTCCTACAATGAGCAGTTCTTC,CATISGDSYNEQFF
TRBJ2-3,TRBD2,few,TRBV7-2,TGTGCCAGCAGCTTAGGGGGTCGCGGGAGTACGCAGTATTTT,CASSLGGRGSTQYF
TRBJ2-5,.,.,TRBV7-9,TGTGCCAGCAGTCTCGGATCGCTCAGGGAGACCCAGTACTTC,CASSLGSLRETQYF
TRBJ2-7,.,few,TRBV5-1,TGCGCCAGCAGCCCGACTAGGGCAGGCGGCGAGCAGTACTTC,CASSPTRAGGEQYF
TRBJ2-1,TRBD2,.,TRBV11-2,TGTGCCAGCAGCTTAGCTAGCGGTTACAATGAGCAGTTCTTC,CASSLASGYNEQFF
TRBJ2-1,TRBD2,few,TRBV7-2,TGTGCCAGCAGAAGGACTAGCGGTTCAGTTGAGCAGTTCTTC,CASRRTSGSVEQFF
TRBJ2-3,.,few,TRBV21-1,TGTGCCAGCAGCAAACCCGGGAGGGCCCGACGCACAGATACGCAGTATTTT,CASSKPGRARRTDTQYF
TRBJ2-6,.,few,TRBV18,TGTGCCAGCTCACTAGGGGTTCCTGGGGCCAACGTCCTGACTTTC,CASSLGVPGANVLTF
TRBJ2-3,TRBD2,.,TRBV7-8,TGTGCCAGCAGCCCAATAGGACTAGCGGTAGATACGCAGTATTTT,CASSPIGLAVDTQYF